This TCR beta chain originates from a study of OX40 agonist ivuxolimab in advanced cancers. Across the study: The study gave patients intravenous ivuxolimab at 0.01 to 10 mg/kg every 2 weeks. Hepatocellular carcinoma, melanoma, renal cell or head and neck cancer occurred in dose-escalation patients.

Clones were sequenced by immunoSEQ multiplex PCR, and TCRdb holds only the in-frame ones, with some missing. The table records some 70,000 clones, 75% to 95% of them present only once. J was trimmed by 0 bases and V by 5 bases; bases with no gene match: 6. From germline, CDR1 is SGHAT and CDR2 FQNNGV. This CDR3 contains 16 residues. The material was CD4+ or CD8+ T cells sorted from blood, obtained in a trial of the OX40 agonist ivuxolimab. The chain recombines TRBV11-2 with TRBJ1-3; 8 bases match TRBD1. This clonotype was sampled from an adult with an advanced solid tumor such as melanoma, head and neck, liver or kidney cancer. In nucleotides, the CDR3 is TGTGCCAGCAGCCCCATGGACAGGGTCTCTGGAAACACCATATATTTT. Amino acid sequence: CASSPMDRVSGNTIYF. Together with reference TRBV11-2 and TRBJ1-3, the CDR3 gives the full variable domain: EAGVAQSPRYKIIEKRQSVAFWCNPISGHATLYWYQQILGQGPKLLIQFQNNGVVDDSQLPKDRFSAERLKGVDSTLKIQPAKLEDSAVYLCASSPMDRVSGNTIYFGEGSWLTVV.